This T cell receptor (beta chain) appears in the sequencing data of a study of blood T cell repertoires in COVID-19 (dated by TCRdb to about 2020). Notes on the research overall: Samples covering the acute and convalescent phases of COVID-19 were provided by collaborators in the United States, Italy and Spain. The material from the prospective study consisted of cDNA or gDNA derived from T cells, B-cell-depleted T cells, or PBMCs. Subjects who had been exposed to COVID-19, were actively infected with it, or had recovered from it provided the deeply sampled blood TCRbeta repertoires that made up the dataset. The repertoires were released in a freely available public database intended as a resource for research on the immune response to SARS-CoV-2. The samples were drawn from two sources: the first 160 participants of the ongoing ImmuneRACE study, and fewer than 1,500 subjects contributed by 6 global collaborators. Sample metadata almost always included a de-identified subject ID, COVID-19 status, age in years and sex. Where HLA class I and class II types were available, the types were taken from metadata supplied by the sample provider, not from assay-based typing. Results and caveats for the whole study, not just this receptor: The amount of clinical and demographic metadata varied by source and participant and was provided uncurated.

Each collaborating institution followed its own protocols to collect whole blood in K2EDTA tubes. Collaborator samples were shipped for TCRbeta analysis as frozen whole blood, isolated PBMCs, or DNA extracted from either sample type. On this clone: It has no known antigen specificity. Per-base quality was not reported, and no clone a single base away is much larger than it.

Taken from the germline V gene, the CDR1 and CDR2 loops are MNHNS and SASEGT. Trimming at the junction amounts to 0 bases on V and 2 bases on J, and the germline ends lie 17 bases apart. From the cysteine through the phenylalanine, the CDR3 covers 18 amino acids. Only CDR3 DNA is held: 54 bases, read in frame from base 1. TCRbeta CDR3 regions were amplified from genomic DNA by means of the immunoSEQ Assay, a bias-controlled multiplex PCR. The authors processed their data as follows. The number of nucleated cells in each sample was estimated from the amplification of reference gene primers within the assay. To quantify the absolute abundance of each unique TCRbeta CDR3 rearrangement, sequence reads were collapsed and filtered. Productive Simpson clonality was computed per sample as the square root of Simpson's diversity index over productive rearrangements. What TCRdb holds here is the immuneACCESS table cut down to in-frame rearrangements. Part of the clones is not present; checked against another copy, under half of the missing clones reflect an unresolved V gene, and the others are unexplained. That table is the source of V, J and clone size, and D and trimming were worked out from the DNA. This sample lists approximately 82,000 clones; roughly 80% were detected once. The ten most abundant clones make up approximately 39% of the sample.

Sequenced: peripheral blood. The sequence links TRBV6-1 to TRBJ1-5; a weak D assignment points to TRBD1 (6 bases agree). This clonotype originated in a woman between 70 and 85 years old with acute or convalescent COVID-19. The CDR3 is CASSEAVGHPSGNQPQHF. The DNA sequence is as follows: TGTGCCAGCAGTGAAGCGGTGGGACACCCCTCGGGCAATCAGCCCCAGCATTTT.